This T cell receptor beta chain was recorded in a study of blood T cell repertoires in COVID-19. At the level of the study: Both acute and convalescent COVID-19 samples were obtained from the United States, Italy and Spain.

Per the authors' pipeline: From reference gene primer amplification, estimates of nucleated cell counts were derived. The table came from immunoSEQ multiplex PCR; TCRdb's copy has only in-frame clones and leaves some out. The V and J calls and the clone size are those of that table, but D and trimming were determined from the DNA. The repertoire includes about 200,000 clones, more than 85% of them detected once, and roughly 10% sits in the top ten. It was during active infection that Seattle patients were enrolled and then longitudinally followed. The CDR3 runs 11 residues. Trimming took off 4 bases at V and 8 bases at J, with 8 bases between the two ends. CDR1 and CDR2 (germline): SNHLY, FYNNEI.

The receptor's source is a woman aged 50 to 60 with COVID-19, enrolled during active disease. The sample consisted of peripheral blood. The V and J genes are TRBV2 and TRBJ1-1, with D unresolved. The CDR3 DNA reads as TGTGCCAGCAGTGTTGGAGCGGAAGCTTTCTTT. Translating it yields CASSVGAEAFF.